This TCR beta chain was documented in a study of spatial heterogeneity in lung cancer (dated by TCRdb to about 2019). About the investigation overall: Beta-chain transcripts were consistently detected in greater numbers than alpha-chain transcripts, which likely reflects a higher abundance of beta-chain transcripts. In the raw uncorrected reads, each unique combination of TCR and UMI appeared on average more than ten times. The study quantitatively compared TCR alpha and beta repertoires across multiple tumor regions, matched nontumor lung and blood in non-small cell lung cancer. Nonsynonymous mutation counts, determined by whole-exome sequencing of tumor tissue, were related to TCR repertoire features. Both alpha and beta chains were TCR-sequenced in samples taken at surgery, namely 220 tumor regions, roughly 64 matched nontumor lung samples and about 58 PBMC samples. Beyond this particular receptor, the publication reports: Ubiquitous expanded tumor TCRs were detected in blood more often at tumor resection than at routine follow-up. Confirming at a functional level the hypothesis that regional TCRs recognize regional mutations was considered to require additional single-cell paired TCR alpha and beta sequencing.

The germline ends are 11 bases apart after V is trimmed by 1 base and J by 7 bases. The CDR3 runs 14 residues from the cysteine to the phenylalanine. The read is trimmed to its CDR3 DNA, 42 bases read in frame from base 1. CDR1 is given as SGHDT and CDR2 as YYEEEE, both from the germline V gene. This clonotype came up a few times. Its cognate antigen has yet to be identified. Per-base qualities were not stored, and no clone one base away is much larger. The sample's time point label, in plain terms: sample taken at primary tumor resection. TCR sequencing used whole RNA extracted from tumor and nontumor lung tissue, or from cryopreserved PBMC samples, without cell sorting. Donors were around 69 patients with early-stage, untreated non-small cell lung cancer from the lung TRACERx cohort. Only patients with enough RNA available from two or more tumor regions were chosen for TCR sequencing. Library creation used 5' RACE. Sequencing used a NextSeq 500. The TCR library protocol attached a unique molecular identifier to each TCR cDNA molecule to allow correction of PCR and sequencing errors. The authors processed their data as follows. TCR identification, UMI-based error correction and CDR3 extraction were all carried out with Decombinator tools. TCRs above a frequency of 2 per 1,000, corresponding to the top 1% of the tumor frequency distribution, were defined as expanded. Renyi diversity was calculated using the R vegan package after each repertoire was subsampled 100 times to 5,000 TCRs. CDR3 similarity networks were constructed using string-kernel similarity of amino acid triplets, with links drawn between CDR3s whose pairwise similarity was above 0.82. The public reads were run again by TCRdb, first through fastp at Q25 and then through MiXCR, and only productive beta chains were kept. Rows with a matching CDR3 protein are joined into one entry that keeps the most common DNA and genes. TCRdb's processing, not the authors', yielded these V and J calls. Counted in this sample were about 60,000 distinct CDR3 sequences; more than 7% of them appeared once. The ten largest clonotypes hold around 15% of the sample.

The material sequenced was PBMCs, taken at surgery. The sequence is built from TRBV5-6 and TRBJ2-2; TRBD2 is a possible D gene, resting on 5 matching bases. The receptor comes from a female donor with early-stage non-small cell lung cancer. Here the CDR3 is given as CASSLIGEVGELFF. The DNA sequence is TGTGCCAGCAGCTTGATCGGGGAAGTCGGGGAGCTGTTTTTT.